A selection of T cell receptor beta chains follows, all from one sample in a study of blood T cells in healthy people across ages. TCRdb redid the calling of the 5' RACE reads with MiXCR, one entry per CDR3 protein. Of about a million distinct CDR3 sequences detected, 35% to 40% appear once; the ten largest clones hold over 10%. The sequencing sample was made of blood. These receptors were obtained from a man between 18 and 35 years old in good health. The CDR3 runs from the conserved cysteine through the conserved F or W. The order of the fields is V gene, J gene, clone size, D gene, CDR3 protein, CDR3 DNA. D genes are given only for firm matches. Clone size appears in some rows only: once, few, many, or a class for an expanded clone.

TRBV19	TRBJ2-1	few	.	CASSISRQANNEQFF	TGTGCCAGTAGTATATCCAGACAGGCTAACAATGAGCAGTTCTTC
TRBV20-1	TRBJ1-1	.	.	CSARRRVTEAFF	TGCAGTGCTAGGCGGCGGGTCACTGAAGCTTTCTTT
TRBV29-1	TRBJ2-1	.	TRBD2	CSVLLSGGASDEQFF	TGCAGCGTCCTCCTAAGCGGGGGGGCGTCGGATGAGCAGTTCTTC
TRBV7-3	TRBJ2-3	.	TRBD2	CAGSPGLSRDTQYF	TGTGCCGGCAGCCCGGGACTATCTCGAGATACGCAGTATTTT
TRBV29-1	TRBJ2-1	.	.	CSVWTTLNEQLF	TGCAGCGTATGGACTACCCTCAATGAGCAGTTGTTC
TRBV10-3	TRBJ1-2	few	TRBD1	CAISEPQPGDRVTYGYTF	TGTGCCATCAGTGAGCCTCAGCCCGGGGACAGGGTTACCTATGGCTACACCTTC
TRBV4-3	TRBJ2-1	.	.	CASSQNSRGAYNEQFF	TGCGCCAGCAGCCAAAACAGCAGGGGAGCCTACAATGAGCAGTTCTTC
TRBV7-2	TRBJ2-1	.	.	CASSLGMRDSGQSYNEQFF	TGTGCCAGCAGCTTAGGGATGCGGGATAGCGGACAATCCTACAATGAGCAGTTCTTC
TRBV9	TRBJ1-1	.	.	CASSVGESDNTEAFF	TGTGCCAGCAGCGTAGGTGAGTCGGACAACACTGAAGCTTTCTTT
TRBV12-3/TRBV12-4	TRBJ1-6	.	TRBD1	CASSWGQGGNNSPLHF	TGTGCCAGCAGTTGGGGACAGGGGGGAAATAATTCACCCCTCCACTTT
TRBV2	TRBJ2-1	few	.	CASSERTVYNEQFF	TGTGCCAGCAGTGAGAGGACAGTTTACAATGAGCAGTTCTTC
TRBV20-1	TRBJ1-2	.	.	CSARDATGGYTF	TGCAGTGCTAGAGATGCGACAGGAGGCTACACCTTC
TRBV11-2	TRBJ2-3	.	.	CASSARLGSTDTQYF	TGTGCCAGCAGCGCTCGACTGGGTAGCACAGATACGCAGTATTTT
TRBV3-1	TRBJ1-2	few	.	CASSQEGRNYYGYTF	TGTGCCAGCAGCCAAGAGGGACGGAATTATTATGGCTACACCTTC
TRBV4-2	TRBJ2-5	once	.	CASSQDPTREQYF	TGTGCCAGCAGCCAAGACCCCACTAGGGAGCAGTACTTC
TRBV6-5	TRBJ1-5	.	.	CASSYGVLQPQHF	TGTGCCAGCAGTTACGGGGTCCTACAGCCCCAGCATTTT
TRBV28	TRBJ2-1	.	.	CASSLATQDYNEQFF	TGTGCCAGCAGTTTGGCTACCCAAGACTACAATGAGCAGTTCTTC
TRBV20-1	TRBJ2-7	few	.	CSATRTGPTGEQYF	TGCAGTGCTACCCGGACCGGGCCAACTGGCGAGCAGTACTTC
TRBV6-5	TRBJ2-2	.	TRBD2	CASSRRRETVSTGELFF	TGTGCCAGCAGCCGCCGGCGGGAGACAGTTAGCACCGGGGAGCTGTTTTTT
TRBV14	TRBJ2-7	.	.	CASSQGSTNEQYF	TGTGCCAGCAGCCAGGGGTCGACCAATGAGCAGTACTTC
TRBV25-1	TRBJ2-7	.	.	CASSELEGTSYNEQYF	TGTGCCAGCAGTGAATTAGAGGGAACCTCCTACAATGAGCAGTACTTC
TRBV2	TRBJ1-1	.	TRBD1	CATGTEAWAEAFF	TGTGCCACTGGGACAGAGGCCTGGGCTGAAGCTTTCTTT
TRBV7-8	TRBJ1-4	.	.	CASSYTGTPNEKLFF	TGTGCCAGCAGCTATACCGGGACCCCTAATGAAAAACTGTTTTTT
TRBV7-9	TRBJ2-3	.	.	CASSGIERSTDTQYF	TGTGCCAGCAGCGGCATAGAGCGGAGCACAGATACGCAGTATTTT
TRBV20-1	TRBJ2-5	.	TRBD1	CSAERQGSVPETQYF	TGCAGTGCAGAAAGACAGGGGTCCGTCCCAGAGACCCAGTACTTC
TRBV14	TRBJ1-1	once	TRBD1	CASSRTGTGTNTEAFF	TGTGCCAGCAGCCGCACCGGGACAGGAACGAACACTGAAGCTTTCTTT
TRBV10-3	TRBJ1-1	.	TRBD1	CATKTGDTEAFF	TGTGCCACCAAAACAGGGGACACTGAAGCTTTCTTT
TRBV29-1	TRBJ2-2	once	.	CSVARGGGGKTGELFF	TGCAGCGTTGCCCGAGGAGGAGGGGGCAAGACCGGGGAGCTGTTTTTT
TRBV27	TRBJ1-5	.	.	CASRKVDSNQPQHF	TGTGCCAGCAGAAAGGTTGATAGCAATCAGCCCCAGCATTTT
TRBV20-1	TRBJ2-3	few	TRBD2	CSPGLAGATDTQYF	TGCAGTCCCGGACTAGCGGGGGCCACAGATACGCAGTATTTT
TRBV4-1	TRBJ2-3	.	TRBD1	CASSQVLGQGVSTDTQYF	TGCGCCAGCAGCCAAGTCCTCGGACAGGGTGTAAGCACAGATACGCAGTATTTT
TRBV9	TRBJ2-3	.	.	CASSVASDTQYF	TGTGCCAGCAGCGTAGCTTCTGATACGCAGTATTTT
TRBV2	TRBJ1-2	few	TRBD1	CASSGHGEGQGDGYTF	TGTGCCAGCAGTGGACATGGAGAAGGACAGGGAGATGGCTACACCTTC
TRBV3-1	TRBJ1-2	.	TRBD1	CASSQGTGETYGYTF	TGTGCCAGCAGCCAAGGGACAGGTGAAACCTATGGCTACACCTTC
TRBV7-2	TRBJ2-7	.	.	CASSFSEDWDQYF	TGTGCCAGCAGCTTTTCCGAGGACTGGGATCAGTACTTC